The present T cell receptor (beta chain) was sequenced within a study of identical twins. Study results and caveats: With beta out-of-frame sequences, excess sharing by twins was weaker.

This clonotype was seen at least ten times. Its antigen is still unknown. It was template switching that added a universal primer site, and there were unique molecular identifiers on the cDNA. TCRdb re-derived calls from the 5' RACE reads in MiXCR, one entry per CDR3 protein. The sample yields roughly 490,000 distinct CDR3 sequences, 13% to 15% seen once. V was pared by 5 bases and J by 3 bases, with 11 bases of the junction left unmatched. CDR3 length equals 19 residues. Per the germline V gene, CDR1 is KGHDR and CDR2 is SFDVKD. These sequences were also reported in another study, on yellow fever vaccine responses in identical twins.

Sample: CD4+ T cells sorted from blood. The clonotype was recovered from a young woman in good health. The J gene is TRBJ2-1, the V gene TRBV24-1, with TRBD2 matching 14 bases. This CDR3 reads CATSGRTSGGFPDYNEQFF. The CDR3 nucleotides read TGTGCCACCAGTGGCCGGACTAGCGGGGGGTTCCCCGACTACAATGAGCAGTTCTTC.